One and the same sample provided the 28 T cell receptor beta chains below, sequenced in a study of beta chain features in type 1 diabetes. Regarding the study as a whole: Within each of all four CD4+ subsets, Type 1 diabetes patients had TCRB CDR3s that were moderately but significantly shorter.

The study reverse transcribed the entire isolated RNA, so it sequenced expressed TCRB transcripts. Profiling relied on immunoSEQ multiplex PCR, and the TCRdb table lists in-frame clones only, not all of them. The repertoire holds 150,000 to 200,000 clones, with about 8% as singletons. These receptors' antigens are unknown. The specimen was central memory CD4+ T cells from blood. The receptor set was obtained from a woman in her thirties or forties with type 1 diabetes.

This clone was observed at least ten times. J is TRBJ1-2 and V is TRBV4-3; D is ambiguous. The CDR3 length is 13 residues. The V gene's germline CDR1 is LGHNA and CDR2 YSLEER. V was cut by 4 bases and J by 5 bases, with 11 bases left in between. Written as DNA, the CDR3 is TGCGCCAGCAGCCGAGGAGGGAGATATGGCTACACCTTC. It translates to CASSRGGRYGYTF.

This clone was seen a handful of times. The gene calls are TRBV4-1 and TRBJ2-1, with TRBD2 matching 10 bases. The CDR3 is 15 residues long. V was pared by 4 bases and J by 6 bases, with 6 bases of the junction left unmatched. CDR1 is MGHRA and CDR2 is YSYEKL in the germline V gene. The DNA for the CDR3 is TGCGCCAGCAGCCTATCAGGACTAGCGGTCAATGAGCAGTTCTTC. Amino acids: CASSLSGLAVNEQFF.

This clone was recorded a few times. CDR3 protein: CASSTGTAEYEQYF. CDR3 DNA: TGTGCCAGCAGCACCGGGACAGCTGAATACGAGCAGTACTTC. The chain is built from TRBV6-5 and TRBJ2-7; 7 bases line up with TRBD1. The V segment lost 6 bases and the J segment 4 bases; nucleotides outside the gene matches: 9. Germline CDR1 is MNHEY and CDR2 is SVGAGI. The CDR3 sequence is 14 residues long.

This clone was counted only a few times. The J gene is TRBJ2-7, the V gene TRBV7-2, with TRBD1 as a possible D gene (5 bases). The V and J ends lost 3 bases and 3 bases respectively, with 9 bases between them. This CDR3 is built from 13 residues. Germline values: CDR1 SGHTA, CDR2 FQGNSA. The CDR3 sequence is CASSFQGSYEQYF. In DNA form, the CDR3 reads TGTGCCAGCAGCTTTCAGGGCAGCTACGAGCAGTACTTC.

A remark on this clone: Mismatch with germline at one junction end may stem from a read error. The V gene is TRBV7-7, the J gene TRBJ2-7, with 11 bases fitting TRBD1. Germline V gene sequence: CDR1 SSHAT, CDR2 FNYEAQ (reference sequence). This CDR3 region has 13 residues. This chain's CDR3 is CASSSGTGGEQYF. CDR3 nucleotides: TGTGCTAGCAGCTCCGGGACAGGGGGCGAGCAGTACTTC. The full variable domain, its missing parts supplied by reference TRBV7-7 and TRBJ2-7, is GAGVSQSPRYKVTKRGQDVTLRCDPISSHATLYWYQQALGQGPEFLTYFNYEAQPDKSGLPSDRFSAERPEGSISTLTIQRTEQRDSAMYRCASSSGTGGEQYFGPGTRLTVT.

The chain joins TRBV15 to TRBJ2-1; 8 bases match TRBD1. The CDR3 is 14 amino acids. Unmatched junction bases numbered 2, after V lost 2 bases and J lost 5 bases. The germline V gene encodes CDR1 LNHNV and CDR2 YYDKDF (reference sequence). The CDR3 reads CATSRQGADNEQFF. The CDR3 region has the DNA TGTGCCACCAGCAGACAGGGGGCCGACAATGAGCAGTTCTTC. The full variable domain, completed using reference TRBV15 and TRBJ2-1, is DAMVIQNPRYQVTQFGKPVTLSCSQTLNHNVMYWYQQKSSQAPKLLFHYYDKDFNNEADTPDNFQSRRPNTSFCFLDIRSPGLGDTAMYLCATSRQGADNEQFFGPGTRLTVL.

This clone was observed a few times. The V and J genes are TRBV5-1 and TRBJ1-1; possible D gene TRBD1, 5 bases. CDR3 length: 15 residues. With 4 bases removed from V and 8 bases from J, the gap between germline ends came to 21 bases. The germline V gene encodes CDR1 SGHRS and CDR2 YFSETQ. The CDR3 bases are TGCGCCAGCAGCCTGCGGGGCGGGGTTAGACTAGAAGCTTTCTTT. This codes for CASSLRGGVRLEAFF.

This clone was counted a few times. This chain joins TRBV28 and TRBJ2-3, with 12 nucleotides matching TRBD2. The CDR3 runs 20 residues. Germline V gene sequence: CDR1 MDHEN, CDR2 SYDVKM. V lost 5 bases to trimming and J lost 6 bases; unmatched junction nucleotides: 21. The CDR3 region has the DNA TGTGCCAGCAGTCAATCTAGCGGGAGGGCCGGTAGGCCCTTTGAGGATACGCAGTATTTT. Residues: CASSQSSGRAGRPFEDTQYF. The full variable domain, with the rest looked up from reference TRBV28 and TRBJ2-3, is DVKVTQSSRYLVKRTGEKVFLECVQDMDHENMFWYRQDPGLGLRLIYFSYDVKMKEKGDIPEGYSVSREKKERFSLILESASTNQTSMYLCASSQSSGRAGRPFEDTQYFGPGTRLTVL.

The rearrangement joins TRBV30 to TRBJ1-2, with a possible D match to TRBD1 (6 bases). This CDR3 is built from 13 residues. The V gene lost 0 bases and the J gene lost 6 bases, with 11 bases spanning the gap. CDR1 is GTSNPN, CDR2 SVGIG, per germline (reference sequence). The CDR3 region has the DNA TGTGCCTGGAGTGTGGGGGCTCGAGATGGCTACACCTTC. It translates to CAWSVGARDGYTF.

This rearrangement joins TRBV4-1 to TRBJ1-5, with D perhaps matching TRBD1 (5 bases). Germline values: CDR1 MGHRA, CDR2 YSYEKL. This CDR3 region has 16 residues. V lost 5 bases, J lost 1 base, and 15 bases lay in between. The CDR3, as DNA: TGCGCCAGCAGCAAACAGGTAGGAGCGAGCAATCAGCCCCAGCATTTT. Protein product: CASSKQVGASNQPQHF.

The sample holds a few counts of this clone. This chain connects TRBV7-2 to TRBJ1-5; D remains unclear. Germline V gene data show CDR1 as SGHTA and CDR2 as FQGNSA. Trimming shortened V by 5 bases and J by 8 bases, and 13 bases separated the two germline ends. CDR3 length equals 13 residues. CDR3 bases: TGTGCCAGCAGCCAACAGAGTCAGGAGCCCCAGCATTTT. Protein: CASSQQSQEPQHF.

There are a few counts of this clone. At one boundary the junction diverges from the germline segment, which might be a read error. V is TRBV5-4 and J is TRBJ2-1, with TRBD2 matching over 7 bases. CDR1 is SGHNT, CDR2 YYREEE, per germline (reference sequence). The CDR3 runs 15 residues. The CDR3 sequence is CASSQFRGGANEQFF. CDR3 coding DNA: TGCGCCAGCAGCCAATTTAGGGGAGGGGCGAATGAGCAGTTCTTC.

With respect to this clone: This sample includes further DNA sequences coding for the same CDR3. The chain has TRBV5-1 and TRBJ2-4; a weak D match, TRBD2 (6 bases). The CDR3 has 16 amino acids. Germline CDR1 and CDR2: SGHRS and YFSETQ. The V and J ends lost 0 bases and 1 base respectively, with 11 bases between them. The CDR3 region has the DNA TGCGCCAGCAGCTTGGAGGCAGGAGGGGCCAAAAACATTCAGTACTTC. Protein sequence: CASSLEAGGAKNIQYF.

The V and J genes are TRBV7-2 and TRBJ2-6; no firm D call. Deletions cut 1 base from V and 0 bases from J, with 7 bases between. This CDR3 is 16 amino acids long. Germline loops: CDR1 SGHTA, CDR2 FQGNSA. CDR3 nucleotide sequence: TGTGCCAGCAGCTTAGGCCCTATCTCTGGGGCCAACGTCCTGACTTTC. Translating gives CASSLGPISGANVLTF.

The chain couples TRBV19 to TRBJ2-7, with D possibly TRBD1 on 5 matching bases. Germline V gene data show CDR1 as LNHDA and CDR2 as SQIVND (reference sequence). The germline V and J ends were trimmed by 2 bases and 4 bases, with 9 bases remaining between them. The CDR3 totals 13 residues. In DNA form, the CDR3 reads TGTGCCAGTAGTATACAGGGAACTTACGAGCAGTACTTC. Translated, it gives CASSIQGTYEQYF. The full variable domain, with the rest looked up from reference TRBV19 and TRBJ2-7, is DGGITQSPKYLFRKEGQNVTLSCEQNLNHDAMYWYRQDPGQGLRLIYYSQIVNDFQKGDIAEGYSVSREKKESFPLTVTSAQKNPTAFYLCASSIQGTYEQYFGPGTRLTVT.

This clone was seen a handful of times. The rearrangement links TRBV15 to TRBJ2-1; D perhaps matches TRBD1 (6 bases). Trimming left V 0 bases short and J 10 bases short, with 19 bases between. Germline V gene lookup returns CDR1 LNHNV and CDR2 YYDKDF (reference sequence). The CDR3 is 16 amino acids. CDR3 in amino acids: CATSRDLSWGLREQFF. The CDR3 bases are TGTGCCACCAGCAGAGATCTATCGTGGGGGCTACGGGAGCAGTTCTTC.

This clone was counted a few times. This rearrangement joins TRBV9 to TRBJ1-1; D may be TRBD1 (5 bases). The ends were cut back, 5 bases at V and 3 bases at J, with 11 bases in the middle. Per the germline V gene, CDR1 is SGDLS and CDR2 is YYNGEE. The CDR3 covers 13 residues. CDR3 loop: CASSGAGYTEAFF. CDR3 coding DNA: TGTGCCAGCAGTGGGGCAGGGTACACTGAAGCTTTCTTT.

This clone appeared once. The CDR3 region has the DNA TGCGCCAGCAGCCAAGAGGGTAGGGGCGGAAACACCATATATTTT. Its protein product is CASSQEGRGGNTIYF. The chain combines TRBV4-1 with TRBJ1-3; maybe TRBD1 (5 bases). The CDR3 is 15 amino acids. Germline CDR1 MGHRA, CDR2 YSYEKL. V shed 0 bases and J shed 4 bases, with 10 bases lying between them.

The gene calls are TRBV5-8 and TRBJ2-6; D is possibly TRBD2 (6 bases). CDR1 SGHTS and CDR2 YDEGEE come from the germline V gene. This CDR3 region has 15 residues. V gave up 4 bases and J gave up 2 bases, with 10 bases separating them. In DNA form, the CDR3 reads TGTGCCAGCAGCCCCCCGGGGGCTGGGGCCAACGTCCTGACTTTC. Amino acid sequence: CASSPPGAGANVLTF.

The chain employs TRBV7-3 and TRBJ2-7, with TRBD2 identical over 10 bases. This CDR3 is built from 15 residues. J was trimmed by 3 bases and V by 5 bases; bases with no gene match: 7. CDR1 and CDR2 (germline): SGHTA, FQGTGA. The CDR3 sequence: CASSPGTSVFYEQYF. DNA of the CDR3: TGTGCCAGCAGCCCCGGGACTAGCGTCTTCTACGAGCAGTACTTC.

This clone appeared a few times. The chain couples TRBV9 to TRBJ2-1; 12 bases align to TRBD2. Germline CDR1 is SGDLS and CDR2 is YYNGEE. The CDR3 length is 15 residues. V lost 3 bases, J lost 6 bases, and 4 bases stayed unmatched. The CDR3 DNA reads TGTGCCAGCAGCGCCTTACTAGCGGGAGGCAATGAGCAGTTCTTC. It encodes CASSALLAGGNEQFF.

This clone was seen only a few times. This rearrangement joins TRBV15 to TRBJ2-3; 10 bases agree with TRBD2. J lost 4 bases, V lost 0 bases, and 4 bases had no gene match. Germline-derived CDR1 and CDR2 are LNHNV and YYDKDF (reference sequence). The CDR3 consists of 16 residues. CDR3 loop: CATSRDWSGGADTQYF. The CDR3 region has the DNA TGTGCCACCAGCAGAGATTGGAGCGGGGGGGCAGATACGCAGTATTTT.

The V and J genes are TRBV29-1 and TRBJ1-1, with TRBD1 identical over 7 bases. The CDR3 loop spans 13 amino acids. Germline CDR1 and CDR2: SQVTM and ANQGSEA. The trim removed 6 bases at V and 1 base at J, leaving 5 bases unmatched. As DNA, the CDR3 is TGCAGCGTCGTGGACAGGACGAACACTGAAGCTTTCTTT. This encodes CSVVDRTNTEAFF.

This clone was found a few times. The chain recombines TRBV6-1 with TRBJ2-6, with unresolved D. CDR1 MNHNS and CDR2 SASEGT come from the germline V gene. This CDR3 spans 13 amino acids. V was shortened by 9 bases and J by 0 bases, with 6 bases between the two germline ends. In DNA, the CDR3 is TGTGCCAGTCACAGCTCTGGGGCCAACGTCCTGACTTTC. Translation gives CASHSSGANVLTF.

This clone was seen only a few times. The rearrangement joins TRBV7-3 to TRBJ2-5; maybe TRBD1 (6 bases). The CDR3 has 15 amino acids. V was trimmed by 3 bases and J by 4 bases, leaving 15 bases between them. Germline V gene data show CDR1 as SGHTA and CDR2 as FQGTGA. The CDR3: CASSLAGQGRETQYF. DNA of the CDR3: TGTGCCAGCAGCTTGGCCGGTCAGGGGCGAGAGACCCAGTACTTC.

This clone was found a few times. This CDR3 is CASRPKGLAGVGEQYF. The CDR3, as DNA: TGTGCCAGCAGACCTAAGGGACTAGCGGGAGTAGGAGAGCAGTACTTC. J is TRBJ2-7 and V is TRBV28; 14 positions agree with TRBD2. CDR3 length equals 16 residues. The germline CDR1 and CDR2 sequences are MDHEN and SYDVKM. Losses at the gene ends were 6 bases for V and 7 bases for J; bases not matched to a gene: 11. The full variable domain, in which reference TRBV28 and TRBJ2-7 provide the parts outside the CDR3, is DVKVTQSSRYLVKRTGEKVFLECVQDMDHENMFWYRQDPGLGLRLIYFSYDVKMKEKGDIPEGYSVSREKKERFSLILESASTNQTSMYLCASRPKGLAGVGEQYFGPGTRLTVT.

The chain recombines TRBV9 with TRBJ1-5; D remains ambiguous. Trimming took 4 bases from V and 7 from J, leaving 21 bases between them. The CDR3 consists of 16 residues. CDR1 is SGDLS and CDR2 is YYNGEE in the germline V gene. The CDR3 DNA reads TGTGCCAGCAGCTCCAAGGCGGGAAGGAGGGCCCAGCCCCAGCATTTT. This gives the protein CASSSKAGRRAQPQHF.

The chain employs TRBV1 and TRBJ2-3; no check of the table's D call, TRBD2, against the DNA was made. TRBV1 is a listed pseudogene. The CDR3 extends over 13 amino acids. The CDR3 DNA is TGCACCAGCAGCCAGCTAAGCACAGATACGCAGTATTTT. Amino acid sequence: CTSSQLSTDTQYF.